This T cell receptor (beta chain) was recovered during a study of spatial heterogeneity in lung cancer. Study summary: The study consistently detected more beta-chain than alpha-chain sequences. Study-wide results and limits: One measure, the expanded intratumoral alpha and beta TCR count, tracked tumor mutation counts.

V was cut by 3 bases and J by 2 bases, with 12 bases left in between. The CDR3 spans 14 residues. CDR1 and CDR2 (germline): DFQATT, SNEGSKA (reference sequence). As concerns this clonotype: Its antigen is as yet unknown.

TCRdb passed the 5' RACE reads through MiXCR, listing each CDR3 protein once. In the table there are about 9,800 distinct CDR3 sequences, around half of which are singletons. The time point was: sample taken at primary tumor resection. Frozen PBMC, nontumor lung or tumor provided whole RNA, which was sequenced unsorted. The rearrangement links TRBV20-1 to TRBJ2-3; D is possibly TRBD1 (6 bases). The sample in question was lung tumor tissue, obtained at surgery. This receptor was identified in a female donor with early-stage non-small cell lung cancer. This CDR3 reads CSARRGSPTDTQYF. CDR3 coding DNA: TGCAGTGCTAGGAGGGGGAGCCCCACAGATACGCAGTATTTT.